This T cell receptor beta chain derives from a study of CD8 T cells in ankylosing spondylitis. Deletions cut 3 bases from V and 0 bases from J, with 9 bases between. Germline V lookup: CDR1 SGHTA, CDR2 FQGNSA. The CDR3 loop spans 15 amino acids. One entry per CDR3 protein, called by TCRdb with MiXCR from the 5' RACE reads. The sample yields 750,000 to 850,000 distinct CDR3 sequences, approximately 12% seen once. This clonotype showed up just a few times. Its antigen is currently unknown. Findings and caveats of the study: Characteristic, it appeared, of ankylosing spondylitis blood was a TCR beta motif of eight highly homologous variants.

The sequence was obtained from a male donor with ankylosing spondylitis. This chain connects TRBV7-2 to TRBJ2-1; a weak D match, TRBD2 (6 bases). The sample consisted of blood, either unsorted or a sorted T cell fraction (not recorded which). The CDR3: CASSFRGNSYNEQFF. CDR3 DNA sequence: TGTGCCAGCAGCTTCCGCGGGAACTCCTACAATGAGCAGTTCTTC.